The clone carrying this T cell receptor beta chain showed up just once. These data belong to a study of shared clonotypes between healthy human individuals. The CDR3 consists of 14 residues. The germline CDR1 and CDR2 sequences are MGHDK and SYGVNS. Produced via immunoSEQ multiplex PCR; TCRdb's table is partial and in-frame only. This table has 2,100,000 or so clones, almost 96% appearing once. The sample consisted of naive CD4+ T cells sorted from blood. The sample's subset: CD45RA+ positively selected. The chain employs TRBV25-1 and TRBJ2-5; D gene unclear. The DNA end lines up better with TRBJ2-7; the J call may be wrong. The sequence derives from a man aged 18 to 35 in good health. The CDR3 DNA sequence: TGTGCCAGCAGTGTCGGTCCCCTCGAGTACGAGCAGTACTTC. This encodes CASSVGPLEYEQYF.